The 6 T cell receptor beta chains reported below all come from one sample, sequenced in a study of T cell changes during pregnancy in multiple sclerosis. The assay was immunoSEQ multiplex PCR, and TCRdb's table has in-frame clones only and misses some. Of fewer than 70,000 clones in the sample, about nine tenths are singletons; the top ten hold 1.4%. This material consisted of peripheral blood, taken in the third trimester of pregnancy. The receptor source for this set is a female donor with multiple sclerosis, enrolled in a pregnancy study.

This chain joins TRBV29-1 and TRBJ1-2; unclear D gene. The CDR3 length is 11 residues. Germline CDR1 is SQVTM and CDR2 is ANQGSEA. V gave up 7 bases and J gave up 8 bases, with 14 bases separating them. The CDR3 nucleotides read TGCAGCGCCCATCGGGGTGGCGGCTACACCTTC. It codes for CSAHRGGGYTF.

The chain uses TRBV6-6 and TRBJ2-7, with TRBD1 matching 10 bases. This CDR3 has 14 residues. The V segment lost 6 bases and the J segment 6 bases; nucleotides outside the gene matches: 8. The germline V gene encodes CDR1 MNHNY and CDR2 SVGAGI (reference sequence). The CDR3 DNA follows: TGTGCCAGCAGGGACCCGGGACAGGGGCGCGAGCAGTACTTC. This encodes CASRDPGQGREQYF.

The rearrangement joins TRBV6-6 to TRBJ1-1; 7 positions agree with TRBD1. V trimming: 4 bases; J trimming: 11 bases; junction bases outside the gene matches: 7. CDR1 and CDR2 (germline): MNHNY, SVGAGI (reference sequence). The length of the CDR3 is 12 residues. The CDR3 here is CASSFPRGDAFF. CDR3 coding DNA: TGTGCCAGCAGTTTCCCCAGGGGGGATGCTTTCTTT.

The gene calls are TRBV2 and TRBJ2-1; 9 bases agree with TRBD1. Looked up from germline, CDR1 is SNHLY and CDR2 is FYNNEI. The CDR3 length is 13 residues. Trimming at V came to 6 bases and at J to 5 bases, leaving 2 bases not matched to a gene. CDR3 residues: CASSRDRDNEQFF. CDR3 in DNA: TGTGCCAGCAGCCGGGACAGGGACAATGAGCAGTTCTTC.

The rearrangement uses TRBV7-8 and TRBJ2-7, with a tentative D call TRBD1 (5 bases). Germline V lookup: CDR1 SGHVS, CDR2 FQNEAQ. The CDR3 runs 14 residues. V gave up 4 bases and J gave up 0 bases, with 10 bases separating them. The CDR3 protein is CASSWAGNSYEQYF. In DNA form, the CDR3 reads TGTGCCAGCAGCTGGGCAGGGAACTCCTACGAGCAGTACTTC.

V usage is TRBV27 and J usage is TRBJ2-3; TRBD1 might be the D (6 bases). The germline V gene encodes CDR1 MNHEY and CDR2 SMNVEV (reference sequence). V shed 5 bases and J shed 2 bases, with 11 bases lying between them. This CDR3 contains 14 residues. The CDR3 region has the DNA TGTGCCAGCAGTCCTCAGGGGATCACAGATACGCAGTATTTT. It codes for CASSPQGITDTQYF.